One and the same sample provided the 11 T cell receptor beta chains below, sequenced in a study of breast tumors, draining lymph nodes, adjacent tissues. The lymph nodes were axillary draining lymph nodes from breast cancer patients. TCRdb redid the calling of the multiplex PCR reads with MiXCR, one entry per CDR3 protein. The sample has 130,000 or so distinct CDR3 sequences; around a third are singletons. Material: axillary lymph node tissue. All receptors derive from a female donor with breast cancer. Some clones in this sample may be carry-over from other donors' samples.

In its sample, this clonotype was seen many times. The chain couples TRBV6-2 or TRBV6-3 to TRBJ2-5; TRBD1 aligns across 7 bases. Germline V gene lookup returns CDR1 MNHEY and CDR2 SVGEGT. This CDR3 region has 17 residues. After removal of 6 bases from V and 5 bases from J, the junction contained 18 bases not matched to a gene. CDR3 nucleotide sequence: TGTGCCAGCAGCTTACCCCCAACGACAGGGATCGGGGAGACCCAGTACTTC. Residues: CASSLPPTTGIGETQYF.

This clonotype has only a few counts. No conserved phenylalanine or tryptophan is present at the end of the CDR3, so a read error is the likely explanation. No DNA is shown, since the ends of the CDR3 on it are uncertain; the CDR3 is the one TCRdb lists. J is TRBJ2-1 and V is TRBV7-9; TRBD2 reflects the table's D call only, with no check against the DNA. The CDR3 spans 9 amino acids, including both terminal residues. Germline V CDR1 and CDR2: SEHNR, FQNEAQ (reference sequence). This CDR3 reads CASSHRALT.

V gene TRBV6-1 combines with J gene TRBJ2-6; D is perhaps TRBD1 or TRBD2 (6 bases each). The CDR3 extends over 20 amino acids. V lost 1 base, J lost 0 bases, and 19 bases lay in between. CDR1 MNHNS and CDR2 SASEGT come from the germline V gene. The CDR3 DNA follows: TGTGCCAGCAGTGAAGAAGCGGGTGGGGGCGCGGACTCTGGGGCCAACGTCCTGACTTTC. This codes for CASSEEAGGGADSGANVLTF.

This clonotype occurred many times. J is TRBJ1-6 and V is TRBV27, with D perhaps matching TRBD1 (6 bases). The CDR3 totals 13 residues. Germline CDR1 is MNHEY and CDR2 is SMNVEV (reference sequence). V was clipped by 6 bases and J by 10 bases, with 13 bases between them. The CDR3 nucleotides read TGTGCCAGCAGAGCGGGGGGCGGGTCACCCCTCCACTTT. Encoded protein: CASRAGGGSPLHF.

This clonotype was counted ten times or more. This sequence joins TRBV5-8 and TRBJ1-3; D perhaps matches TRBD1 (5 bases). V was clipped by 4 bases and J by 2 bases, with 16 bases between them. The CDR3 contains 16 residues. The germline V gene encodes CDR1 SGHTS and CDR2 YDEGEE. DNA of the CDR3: TGTGCCAGCAGCGCTCGACAGAGCATCACTGGAAACACCATATATTTT. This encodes CASSARQSITGNTIYF.

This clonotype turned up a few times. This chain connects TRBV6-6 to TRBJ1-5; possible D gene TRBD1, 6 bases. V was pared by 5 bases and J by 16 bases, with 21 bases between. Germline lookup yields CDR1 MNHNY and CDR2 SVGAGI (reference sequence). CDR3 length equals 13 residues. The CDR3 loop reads CASSHLTGNLLHF. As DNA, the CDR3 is TGTGCCAGCAGTCACCTTACAGGGAACCTATTACATTTT.

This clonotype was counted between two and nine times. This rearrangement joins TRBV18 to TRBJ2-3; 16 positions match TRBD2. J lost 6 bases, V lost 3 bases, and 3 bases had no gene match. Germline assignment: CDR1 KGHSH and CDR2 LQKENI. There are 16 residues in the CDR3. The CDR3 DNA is TGTGCCAGCTCACCGGGACTAGCGGGGGGGCTTGATACGCAGTATTTT. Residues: CASSPGLAGGLDTQYF.

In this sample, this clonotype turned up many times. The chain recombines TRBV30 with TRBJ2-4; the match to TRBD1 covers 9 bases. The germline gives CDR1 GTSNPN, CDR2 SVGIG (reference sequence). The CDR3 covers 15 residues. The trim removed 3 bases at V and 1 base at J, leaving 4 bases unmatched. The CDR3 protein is CAWSGQGLAKNIQYF. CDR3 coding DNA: TGTGCCTGGAGCGGACAGGGGTTGGCCAAAAACATTCAGTACTTC.

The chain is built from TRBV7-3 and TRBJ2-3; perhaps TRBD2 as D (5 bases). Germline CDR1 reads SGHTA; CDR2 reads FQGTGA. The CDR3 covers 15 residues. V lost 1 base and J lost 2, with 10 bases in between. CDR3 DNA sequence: TGTGCCAGCAGCTTAAACGGCGGGTTCACAGATACGCAGTATTTT. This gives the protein CASSLNGGFTDTQYF.

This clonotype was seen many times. The CDR3 bases are TGCAGTGCTAGATCAGCGGGGACTAGCACAGATACGCAGTATTTT. Translated: CSARSAGTSTDTQYF. The chain couples TRBV20-1 to TRBJ2-3; 7 bases agree with TRBD2. The CDR3 totals 15 residues. Germline V lookup: CDR1 DFQATT, CDR2 SNEGSKA (reference sequence). With V trimmed by 2 bases and J by 0 bases, 5 bases remained unmatched.

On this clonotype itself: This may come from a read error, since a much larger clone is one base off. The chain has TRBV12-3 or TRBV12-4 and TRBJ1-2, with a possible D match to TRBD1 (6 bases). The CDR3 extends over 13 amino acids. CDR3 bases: TGTGCCAGCAGTTTCGCGGGGGCGCGGGGCTACGCCTTC. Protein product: CASSFAGARGYAF.